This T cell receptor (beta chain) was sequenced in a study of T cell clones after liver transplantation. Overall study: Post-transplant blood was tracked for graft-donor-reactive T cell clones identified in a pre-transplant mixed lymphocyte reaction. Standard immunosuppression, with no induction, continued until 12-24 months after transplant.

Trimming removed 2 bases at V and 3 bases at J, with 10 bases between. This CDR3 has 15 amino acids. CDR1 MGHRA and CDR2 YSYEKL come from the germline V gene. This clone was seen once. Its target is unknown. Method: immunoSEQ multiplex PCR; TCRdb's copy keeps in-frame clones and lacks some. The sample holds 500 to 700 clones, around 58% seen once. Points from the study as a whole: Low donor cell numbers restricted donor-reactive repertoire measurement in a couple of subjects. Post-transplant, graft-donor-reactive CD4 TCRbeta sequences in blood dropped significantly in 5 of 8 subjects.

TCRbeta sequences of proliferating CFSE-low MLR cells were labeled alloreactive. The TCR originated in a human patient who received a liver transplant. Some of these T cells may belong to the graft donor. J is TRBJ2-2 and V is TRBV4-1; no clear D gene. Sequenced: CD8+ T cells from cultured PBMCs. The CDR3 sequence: CASSQLERHTGELFF. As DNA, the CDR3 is TGCGCCAGCAGCCAACTGGAACGGCACACCGGGGAGCTGTTTTTT.